These T cell receptor beta chains were read from a single sample in a study of blood T cell repertoires in COVID-19. Assay: immunoSEQ multiplex PCR; the TCRdb copy retains only in-frame clones and omits some. The sample yields hundreds of thousands of clones, about 90% seen once. Sequencing used peripheral blood. The receptors stem from a woman in her 70s with COVID-19, enrolled during active disease. CDR3s include the opening cysteine and the closing phenylalanine or tryptophan. Fields, in order: J gene, V gene, clone size, CDR3 protein. Some rows have no size entry. The others give once, few or many, or a class for an expanded clone.

TRBJ2-5 TRBV7-6 - CASSLPATSGRQETQYF
TRBJ1-4 TRBV5-1 once CASSSGQNEKLFF
TRBJ2-7 TRBV2 - CASRGDSSYEQYF
TRBJ2-7 TRBV19 - CASSARGYEQYF
TRBJ2-7 TRBV29-1 - CSVETGVSSPEQYF
TRBJ1-1 TRBV5-6 - CASSYRQGLVTEAFF
TRBJ2-5 TRBV12-3/TRBV12-4 - CASSLGQQETQYF
TRBJ1-2 TRBV5-8 - CASSRRVYGYTF
TRBJ2-2 TRBV28 - CASSLSRSRGFGGELFF
TRBJ2-5 TRBV5-4 - CASSLWEGGTQYF
TRBJ1-4 TRBV19 few CASSEVGGEKLFF
TRBJ1-6 TRBV25-1 - CASMGQYNSPLHF
TRBJ2-7 TRBV6-5 few CASSYSRGPTYEQYF
TRBJ1-1 TRBV5-1 - CASSSRDTEAFF
TRBJ2-3 TRBV5-1 - CASSLGGLGPTDTQYF
TRBJ1-5 TRBV3-1/TRBV3-2 - CASSQGHSNQPQHF
TRBJ1-5 TRBV1 - CTSSQGDKPQHF
TRBJ1-4 TRBV23-1 - CASSQSYLGASEATNEKLFF
TRBJ1-2 TRBV5-4 - CASGDSDRANYGYTF
TRBJ2-3 TRBV7-2 - CASSLYGRGTDTQYF
TRBJ2-5 TRBV24-1 - CATSDPRPGQGVETQYF
TRBJ2-3 TRBV6-4 - CATYTDTQYF
TRBJ1-3 TRBV7-9 - CASSLARQWSSGNTIYF
TRBJ2-7 TRBV7-8 - CASSLAIGTGGYEQYF
TRBJ2-1 TRBV7-9 - CASSLRYGGAFNEQFF
TRBJ2-1 TRBV5-1 - CASSWTGDEQFF
TRBJ2-1 TRBV11-2 - CASSLDLTAGGIINEQFF
TRBJ1-1 TRBV2 - CASVGTANTEAFF
TRBJ1-4 TRBV19 - CASSIGTGDEKLFF
TRBJ2-3 TRBV27 once CASSFGAASGGKRGTQYF
TRBJ1-2 TRBV21-1 once CASSREGQGIPVVGYGYTF
TRBJ2-7 TRBV2 - CASSEGSSDLYEQYF
TRBJ1-2 TRBV5-1 - CASSSDRGFGYTF
TRBJ1-3 TRBV7-8 - CASSGTGFSGNTIYF
TRBJ2-1 TRBV11-3 - CASSPRGVTHNEQFF
TRBJ2-7 TRBV28 - CASTLGGLAGASYEQYF
TRBJ2-2 TRBV12-5 once CASGSRGGVTGELFF
TRBJ2-7 TRBV5-4 - CASSFPGGYEQYF
TRBJ1-2 TRBV10-3 - CAITRDVDYGYTF
TRBJ1-1 TRBV6-5 - CASTQGGTGNTEAFF
TRBJ1-1 TRBV2 - CASTTENTEAFF
TRBJ1-2 TRBV5-1 - CASSLVSGWDSYGYTF
TRBJ2-7 TRBV5-4 - CASSLGQGNEQYF
TRBJ1-5 TRBV28 - CASSLISLNQPQHF
TRBJ1-2 TRBV3-1/TRBV3-2 - CASSLQPDSRDGYTF
TRBJ1-3 TRBV27 - CASSLSRVAGNTIYF
TRBJ2-6 TRBV10-3 once CAIRDRVLSGANVLTF
TRBJ2-7 TRBV6-5 - CASNRRQGDSYEQYF
TRBJ2-5 TRBV5-1 - CASSLVPVSGGETQYF